The next 10 T cell receptor beta chains were all read from a single sample in a study of blood T cell repertoires in COVID-19 (dated by TCRdb to the early 2020s). The library relied on the immunoSEQ multiplex PCR assay. What TCRdb holds here is the immuneACCESS table cut down to in-frame rearrangements. Part of the clones is not present; checked against another copy, under half of the missing clones reflect an unresolved V gene, and the others are unexplained. For this sample there are fewer than 250,000 clones; approximately 83% appear just once. The ten biggest clones cover about 4.1% of the sample. Sequencing was done on a sample of PBMCs or T cells enriched from blood (not recorded which). Source of these receptors: a woman between 40 and 55 years old with acute COVID-19.

The chain links TRBV18 to TRBJ2-7, with 8 bases matching TRBD1. J was trimmed by 3 bases and V by 2 bases; bases with no gene match: 6. CDR1 and CDR2 (germline): KGHSH, LQKENI. The CDR3 runs to 15 residues. CDR3 amino acids: CASSPSRTGSYEQYF. The CDR3, as DNA: TGTGCCAGCTCACCAAGTAGGACAGGGAGCTACGAGCAGTACTTC.

This clone appeared a single time. The genes are TRBV25-1 and TRBJ1-6, with 8 bases identical to TRBD1. This CDR3 spans 16 amino acids. V was pared by 6 bases and J by 4 bases, with 8 bases of the junction left unmatched. Germline CDR1 and CDR2: MGHDK and SYGVNS. The CDR3 protein is CASRTDRGGYNSPLHF. CDR3 coding DNA: TGTGCCAGCAGAACCGACAGGGGCGGATATAATTCACCCCTCCACTTT.

This rearrangement joins TRBV29-1 to TRBJ1-4; TRBD1 matches 7 bases. J was trimmed by 8 bases and V by 0 bases; bases with no gene match: 3. CDR1 is SQVTM, CDR2 ANQGSEA, per germline. The CDR3 covers 13 residues. CDR3 DNA: TGCAGCGTTGAAGATAGGGGGCGGGAAAAACTGTTTTTT. Translated, it gives CSVEDRGREKLFF.

The chain links TRBV5-6 to TRBJ2-6, with 7 bases fitting TRBD1. Germline CDR1 SGHDT, CDR2 YYEEEE. V was clipped by 4 bases and J by 2 bases; unmatched bases: 9. This CDR3 has 17 residues. CDR3 sequence: CASSADRLMTGANVLTF. The CDR3 DNA reads TGTGCCAGCAGCGCGGACAGGCTCATGACTGGGGCCAACGTCCTGACTTTC.

The rearrangement uses TRBV7-3 and TRBJ1-3; no definite D call. Germline values: CDR1 SGHTA, CDR2 FQGTGA. Trimming removed 1 base from V and 2 bases from J, with 3 bases in between. The CDR3 covers 13 residues. The CDR3 loop reads CASSLKPGNTIYF. CDR3 DNA: TGTGCCAGCAGCTTAAAGCCTGGAAACACCATATATTTT.

The chain joins TRBV6-4 to TRBJ1-2; D is ambiguous. The length of the CDR3 is 12 residues. CDR1 MRHNA and CDR2 SNTAGT come from the germline V gene. V shed 6 bases and J shed 4 bases, with 9 bases lying between them. CDR3 coding DNA: TGTGCCAGCAGGGGCAACGGCTATGGCTACACCTTC. It yields the protein CASRGNGYGYTF.

The V and J genes are TRBV20-1 and TRBJ1-6, with a weak D call TRBD1 (6 bases). Trimming removed 1 base from V and 16 bases from J, with 11 bases in between. The CDR3 covers 11 residues. CDR1 DFQATT and CDR2 SNEGSKA come from the germline V gene (reference sequence). DNA for the CDR3: TGCAGTGCTAGAGGGGGGCAGAAACTCCACTTT. It specifies CSARGGQKLHF.

The chain has TRBV2 and TRBJ1-2; 9 bases fit TRBD1. Trimming removed 5 bases from V and 4 bases from J; junction bases left unmatched: 11. Germline V gives CDR1 SNHLY, CDR2 FYNNEI. CDR3 length: 16 residues. The CDR3 DNA sequence: TGTGCCAGCAGTATACGACCGGACAGGGGCCTCTATGGCTACACCTTC. It is translated as CASSIRPDRGLYGYTF.

This clone was seen only once. The J gene is TRBJ1-2, the V gene TRBV4-1; 9 nucleotides match TRBD1. V trimming: 4 bases; J trimming: 8 bases; junction bases outside the gene matches: 14. This CDR3 region has 16 residues. Germline V gene data show CDR1 as MGHRA and CDR2 as YSYEKL. For the CDR3, the DNA is TGCGCCAGCAGCCCACTCGGGACAGGGAGGCCGGAGGGCTACACCTTC. Protein: CASSPLGTGRPEGYTF.

The gene calls are TRBV28 and TRBJ1-2; 7 nucleotides agree with TRBD1. Trimming removed 4 bases from V and 4 bases from J; junction bases left unmatched: 9. Germline assignment: CDR1 MDHEN and CDR2 SYDVKM. This CDR3 contains 15 residues. The CDR3 loop is CASSSRDRGLYGYTF. CDR3 sequence (DNA): TGTGCCAGCAGTTCCCGGGACAGAGGACTCTATGGCTACACCTTC.